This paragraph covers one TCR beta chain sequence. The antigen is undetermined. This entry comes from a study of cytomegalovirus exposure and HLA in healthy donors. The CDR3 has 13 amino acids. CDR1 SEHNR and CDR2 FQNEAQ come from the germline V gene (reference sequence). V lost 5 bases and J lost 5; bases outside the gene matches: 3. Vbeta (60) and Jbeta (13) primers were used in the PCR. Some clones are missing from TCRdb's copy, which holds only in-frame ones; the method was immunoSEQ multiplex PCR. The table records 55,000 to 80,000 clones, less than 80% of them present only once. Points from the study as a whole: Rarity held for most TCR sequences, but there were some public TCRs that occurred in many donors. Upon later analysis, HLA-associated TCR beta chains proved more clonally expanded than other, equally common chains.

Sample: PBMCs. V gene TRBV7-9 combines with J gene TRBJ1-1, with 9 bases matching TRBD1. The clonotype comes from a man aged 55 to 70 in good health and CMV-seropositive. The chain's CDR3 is CASSPGTGTEAFF. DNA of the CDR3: TGTGCCAGCAGCCCCGGGACAGGGACTGAAGCTTTCTTT.